In its sample, the clone carrying this TCR beta chain was seen many times. Antigen unknown. This sample stems from a study of molecular identifiers for immune sequencing clone quantification. Sorted cell numbers of about 19,000 to 1,000,000, with 10%, 30% or 50% RNA, served as input for naive CD8 libraries. The authors gated naive CD8 T cells as CD8+CD4-CCR7+CD45RA+ for sorting. TCRdb used MiXCR to reprocess the PCR reads, holding one entry per CDR3 protein. The sample lists a few hundred thousand distinct CDR3 sequences, roughly 24% occurring once. This CDR3 is built from 15 residues. Germline V gene data show CDR1 as MNHEY and CDR2 as SVGAGI. Trimming took 0 bases from V and 8 from J; bases not matched to a gene: 6. Study conclusions and caveats: Identical TCR molecules sharing a barcode could underestimate highly expanded clone sizes. Over 97% of effector molecules, but under 1% in naive cells, were held by clones with more than 20 RNA copies.

The V and J genes are TRBV6-5 and TRBJ1-4; 7 nucleotides line up with TRBD1. The source material was naive CD8+ T cells from blood, with Jurkat cell RNA spiked in. Subset given: FACS-sorted CD8+CD4-CCR7+CD45RA+ naive T cells. The clonotype was recovered from a human donor in good health. Some libraries in this study had Jurkat cell RNA spiked in. In DNA form, the CDR3 reads TGTGCCAGCAGTTACTCTGTACAGGGGAAAGAAAAACTGTTTTTT. It is translated as CASSYSVQGKEKLFF.